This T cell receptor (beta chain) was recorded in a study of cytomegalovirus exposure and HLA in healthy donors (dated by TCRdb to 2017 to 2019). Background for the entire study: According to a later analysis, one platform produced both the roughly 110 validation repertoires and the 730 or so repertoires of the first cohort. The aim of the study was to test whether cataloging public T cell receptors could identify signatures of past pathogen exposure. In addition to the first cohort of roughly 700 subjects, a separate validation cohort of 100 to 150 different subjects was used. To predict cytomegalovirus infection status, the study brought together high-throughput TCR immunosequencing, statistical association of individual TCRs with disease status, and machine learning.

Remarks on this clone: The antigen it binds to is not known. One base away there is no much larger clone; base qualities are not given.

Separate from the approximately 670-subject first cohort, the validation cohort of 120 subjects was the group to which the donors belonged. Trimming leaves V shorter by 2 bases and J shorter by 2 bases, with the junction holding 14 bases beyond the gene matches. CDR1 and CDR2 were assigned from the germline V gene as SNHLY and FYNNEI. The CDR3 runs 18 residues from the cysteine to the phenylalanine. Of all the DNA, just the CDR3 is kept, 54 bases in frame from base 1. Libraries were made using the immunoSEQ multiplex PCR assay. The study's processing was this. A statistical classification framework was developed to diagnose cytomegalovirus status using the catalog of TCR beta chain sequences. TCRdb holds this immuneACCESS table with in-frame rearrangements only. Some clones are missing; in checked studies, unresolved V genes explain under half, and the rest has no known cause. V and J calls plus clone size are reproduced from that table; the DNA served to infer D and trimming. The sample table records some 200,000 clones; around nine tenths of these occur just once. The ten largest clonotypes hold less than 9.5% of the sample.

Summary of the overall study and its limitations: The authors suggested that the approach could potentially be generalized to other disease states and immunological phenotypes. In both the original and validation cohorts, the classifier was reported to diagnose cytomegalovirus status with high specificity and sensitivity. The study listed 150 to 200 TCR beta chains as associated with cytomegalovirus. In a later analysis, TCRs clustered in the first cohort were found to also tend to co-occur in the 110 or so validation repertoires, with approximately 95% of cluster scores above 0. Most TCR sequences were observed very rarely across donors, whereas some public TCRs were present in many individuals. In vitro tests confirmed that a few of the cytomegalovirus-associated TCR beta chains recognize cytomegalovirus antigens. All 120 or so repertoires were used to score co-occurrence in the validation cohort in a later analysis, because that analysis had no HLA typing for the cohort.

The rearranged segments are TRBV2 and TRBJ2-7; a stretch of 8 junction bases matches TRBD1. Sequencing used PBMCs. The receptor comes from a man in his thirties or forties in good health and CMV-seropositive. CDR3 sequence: CASSEFMAGTGLPYEQYF. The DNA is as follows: TGTGCCAGCAGTGAATTTATGGCCGGGACAGGACTCCCCTACGAGCAGTACTTC.